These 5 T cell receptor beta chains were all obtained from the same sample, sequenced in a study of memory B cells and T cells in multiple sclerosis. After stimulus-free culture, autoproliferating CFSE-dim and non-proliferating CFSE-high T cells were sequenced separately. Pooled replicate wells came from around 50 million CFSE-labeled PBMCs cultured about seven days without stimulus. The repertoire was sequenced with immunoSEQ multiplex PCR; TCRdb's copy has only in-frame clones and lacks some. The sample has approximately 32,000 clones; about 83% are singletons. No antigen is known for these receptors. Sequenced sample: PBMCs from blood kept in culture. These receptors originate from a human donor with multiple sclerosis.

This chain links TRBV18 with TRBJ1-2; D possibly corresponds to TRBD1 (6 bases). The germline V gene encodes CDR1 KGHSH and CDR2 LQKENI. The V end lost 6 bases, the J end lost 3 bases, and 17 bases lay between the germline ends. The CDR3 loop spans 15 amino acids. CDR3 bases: TGTGCCAGCTCCCCGGAGGCAGGGGCGGACTATGGCTACACCTTC. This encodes CASSPEAGADYGYTF.

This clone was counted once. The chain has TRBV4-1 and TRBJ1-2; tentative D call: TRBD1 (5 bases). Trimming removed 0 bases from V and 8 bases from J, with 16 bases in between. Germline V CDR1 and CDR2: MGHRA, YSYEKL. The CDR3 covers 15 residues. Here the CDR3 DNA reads TGCGCCAGCAGCCAAGAAAAGGGGTCGGCGAGCGGCTACACCTTC. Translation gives CASSQEKGSASGYTF.

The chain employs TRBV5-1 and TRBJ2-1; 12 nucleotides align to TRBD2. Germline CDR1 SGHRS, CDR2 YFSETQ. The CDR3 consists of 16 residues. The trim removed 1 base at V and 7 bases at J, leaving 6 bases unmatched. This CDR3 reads CASSLKSSGGDNEQFF. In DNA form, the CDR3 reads TGCGCCAGCAGCTTGAAGTCTAGCGGGGGGGATAATGAGCAGTTCTTC.

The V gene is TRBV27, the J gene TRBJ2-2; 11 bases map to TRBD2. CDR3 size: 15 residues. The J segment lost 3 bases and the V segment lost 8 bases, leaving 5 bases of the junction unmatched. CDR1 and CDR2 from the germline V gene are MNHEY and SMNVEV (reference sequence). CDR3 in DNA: TGTGCCAGCGGGGAACTAGCGGGAGACACCGGGGAGCTGTTTTTT. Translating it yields CASGELAGDTGELFF.

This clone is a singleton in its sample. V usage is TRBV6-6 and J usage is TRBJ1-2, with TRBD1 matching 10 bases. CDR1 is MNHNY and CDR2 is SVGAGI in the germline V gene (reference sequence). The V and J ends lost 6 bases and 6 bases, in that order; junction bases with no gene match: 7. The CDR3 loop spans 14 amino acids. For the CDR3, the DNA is TGTGCCAGCAGCTTTACCGGGACAGGGGATGGCTACACCTTC. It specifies CASSFTGTGDGYTF.